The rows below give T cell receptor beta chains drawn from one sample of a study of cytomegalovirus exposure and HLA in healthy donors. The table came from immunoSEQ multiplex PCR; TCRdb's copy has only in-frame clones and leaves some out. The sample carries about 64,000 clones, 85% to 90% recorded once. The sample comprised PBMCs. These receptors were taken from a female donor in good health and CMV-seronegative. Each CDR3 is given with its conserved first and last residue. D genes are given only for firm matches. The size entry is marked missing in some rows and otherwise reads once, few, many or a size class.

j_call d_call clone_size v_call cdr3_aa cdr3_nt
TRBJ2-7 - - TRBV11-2 CASSLAQLYEQYF TGTGCCAGCAGCTTAGCCCAACTCTACGAGCAGTACTTC
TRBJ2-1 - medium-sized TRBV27 CASSTRRIPSSYNEQFF TGTGCCAGCAGTACCCGTCGCATCCCGAGCTCCTACAATGAGCAGTTCTTC
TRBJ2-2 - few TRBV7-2 CASSEAGKNTGELFF TGTGCCAGCAGCGAGGCGGGGAAGAACACCGGGGAGCTGTTTTTT
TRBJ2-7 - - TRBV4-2 CASSQERVNPYEQYF TGTGCCAGCAGCCAAGAGAGGGTCAACCCCTACGAGCAGTACTTC
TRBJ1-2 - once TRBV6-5 CASSYVQGWGGYTF TGTGCCAGCAGTTACGTGCAGGGGTGGGGTGGCTACACCTTC
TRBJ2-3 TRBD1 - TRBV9 CASSDPFRGQGVTTDTQYF TGTGCCAGCAGCGATCCTTTTCGGGGACAGGGGGTAACCACAGATACGCAGTATTTT
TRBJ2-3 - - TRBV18 CASSPQESDTQYF TGTGCCAGCTCACCCCAGGAATCAGATACGCAGTATTTT
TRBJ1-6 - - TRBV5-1 CASSRDTRSSYNSPLHF TGCGCCAGCAGCCGGGACACCCGGAGCTCCTATAATTCACCCCTCCACTTT
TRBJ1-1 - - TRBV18 CASSLAGMNTEAFF TGTGCCAGCTCGCTCGCAGGGATGAACACTGAAGCTTTCTTT
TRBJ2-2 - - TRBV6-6 CASSYVGGNTGELFF TGTGCCAGCAGTTACGTGGGGGGGAACACCGGGGAGCTGTTTTTT
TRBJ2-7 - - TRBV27 CASVPGTSPSGEQYF TGTGCCAGCGTTCCCGGGACAAGCCCCTCGGGGGAGCAGTACTTC
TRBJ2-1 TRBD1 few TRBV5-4 CASSLRTGQPSYNEQFF TGTGCCAGCAGCCTACGGACAGGACAGCCCTCATACAATGAGCAGTTCTTC
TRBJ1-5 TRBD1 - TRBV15 CATSRVTGGDQPQHF TGTGCCACCAGCAGAGTGACAGGGGGAGATCAGCCCCAGCATTTT
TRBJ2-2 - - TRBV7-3 CASSPFGSFTGELFF TGTGCCAGCAGCCCCTTCGGGTCGTTCACCGGGGAGCTGTTTTTT
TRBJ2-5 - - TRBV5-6 CASSLLGLSGAQETQYF TGTGCCAGCAGCTTGCTCGGCCTCTCAGGGGCACAAGAGACCCAGTACTTC
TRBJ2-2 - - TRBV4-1 CASSQNIATGELFF TGCGCCAGCAGCCAGAATATAGCCACCGGGGAGCTGTTTTTT
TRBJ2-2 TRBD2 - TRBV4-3 CASSQVLGSGGELFF TGCGCCAGCAGCCAAGTTCTGGGTAGCGGGGGGGAGCTGTTTTTT
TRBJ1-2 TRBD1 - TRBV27 CASSKGTGGDYGYTF TGTGCCAGCAGTAAGGGGACAGGGGGCGACTATGGCTACACCTTC
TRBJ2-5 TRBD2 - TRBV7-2 CASSLEGRLAYQETQYF TGTGCCAGCAGCTTAGAGGGTAGACTAGCGTACCAAGAGACCCAGTACTTC
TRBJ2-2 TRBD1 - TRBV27 CASQGDRKSNTGELFF TGTGCCAGCCAGGGGGACAGGAAAAGTAACACCGGGGAGCTGTTTTTT
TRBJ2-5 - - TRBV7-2 CASSPPVTWETQYF TGTGCCAGCAGCCCTCCCGTAACTTGGGAGACCCAGTACTTC
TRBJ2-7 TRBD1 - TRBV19 CANSPDRGAYEQYF TGTGCCAATAGCCCGGACAGGGGTGCCTACGAGCAGTACTTC
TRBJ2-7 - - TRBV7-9 CSSSTDTGFGNEQYF TGTTCCAGCAGCACCGATACAGGGTTTGGGAACGAGCAGTACTTC
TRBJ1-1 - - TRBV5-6 CASSFELNTEAFF TGTGCCAGCAGCTTTGAGTTGAACACTGAAGCTTTCTTT
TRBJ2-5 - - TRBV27 CASSSSEGSQETQYF TGTGCCAGCAGTAGCTCGGAGGGGTCCCAAGAGACCCAGTACTTC
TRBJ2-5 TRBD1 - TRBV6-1 CASSRTGTGETQYF TGTGCCAGCTCGCGGACAGGGACCGGAGAGACCCAGTACTTC
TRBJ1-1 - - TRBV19 CASSIRVNTEAFF TGTGCCAGTAGTATCAGGGTGAACACTGAAGCTTTCTTT
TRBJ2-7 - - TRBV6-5 CATKREAGFYYEQYF TGTGCCACAAAAAGGGAGGCGGGATTTTACTACGAGCAGTACTTC
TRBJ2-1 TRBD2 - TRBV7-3 CASSLTLAGVYNEQFF TGTGCCAGCAGCTTAACACTAGCGGGAGTCTACAATGAGCAGTTCTTC
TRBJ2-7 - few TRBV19 CASSNSLYEQYF TGTGCCAGTAGTAACAGTCTCTACGAGCAGTACTTC
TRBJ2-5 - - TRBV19 CASSFPGGLQETQYF TGTGCCAGTAGTTTCCCCGGGGGACTCCAAGAGACCCAGTACTTC
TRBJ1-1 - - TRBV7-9 CASSLAGGGGTEAFF TGTGCCAGCAGCCTTGCGGGAGGGGGGGGCACTGAAGCTTTCTTT
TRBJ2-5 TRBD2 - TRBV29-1 CSHTSGGGARETQYF TGCAGCCATACCTCGGGCGGGGGGGCCAGGGAGACCCAGTACTTC
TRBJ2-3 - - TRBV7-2 CASSLASADTQYF TGTGCCAGCAGCTTAGCTAGCGCAGATACGCAGTATTTT
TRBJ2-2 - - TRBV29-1 CSAQNTGELFF TGCAGCGCACAGAACACCGGGGAGCTGTTTTTT
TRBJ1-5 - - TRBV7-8 CASSLTDQPQHF TGTGCCAGCAGCTTGACAGATCAGCCCCAGCATTTT
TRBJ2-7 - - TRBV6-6 CASSYSQQAYEQYF TGTGCCAGCAGTTACTCGCAACAGGCGTACGAGCAGTACTTC
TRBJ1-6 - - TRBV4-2 CASSQDITRSYNSPLHF TGTGCCAGCAGCCAAGATATCACCAGAAGCTATAATTCACCCCTCCACTTT
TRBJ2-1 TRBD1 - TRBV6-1 CASSTDRVYYNEQFF TGTGCCAGCAGTACGGACAGGGTGTACTACAATGAGCAGTTCTTC
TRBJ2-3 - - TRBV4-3 CASSQSSVDTQYF TGCGCCAGCAGCCAATCTAGTGTGGATACGCAGTATTTT
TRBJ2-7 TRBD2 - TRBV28 CASSKTSGTLTYEQYF TGTGCCAGCAGTAAGACTAGCGGGACCCTCACCTACGAGCAGTACTTC
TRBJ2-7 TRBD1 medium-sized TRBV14 CASSPFQGAPQYF TGTGCCAGCAGCCCCTTCCAGGGGGCTCCGCAGTACTTC
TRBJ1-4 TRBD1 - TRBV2 CASRSDRGLEKLFF TGTGCCAGCAGGTCGGACAGGGGGCTTGAAAAACTGTTTTTT
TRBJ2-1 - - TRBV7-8 CASSFARLVSYNEQFF TGTGCCAGCAGCTTCGCAAGACTAGTCTCCTACAATGAGCAGTTCTTC
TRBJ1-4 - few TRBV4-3 CASSQEVQGREDEKLFF TGCGCCAGCAGCCAAGAAGTTCAGGGGCGGGAGGATGAAAAACTGTTTTTT
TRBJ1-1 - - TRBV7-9 CASSLTGNAEAFF TGTGCCAGCAGCTTAACCGGGAACGCTGAAGCTTTCTTT
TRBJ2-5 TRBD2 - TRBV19 CASGESGGAGETQYF TGTGCCAGTGGAGAAAGCGGGGGGGCCGGAGAGACCCAGTACTTC
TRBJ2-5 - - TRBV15 CATSRDGSGETQYF TGTGCCACCAGCAGAGATGGTTCCGGGGAGACCCAGTACTTC